This T cell receptor beta chain was captured in a study of cytomegalovirus exposure and HLA in healthy donors. Whole-study findings and limits: Later, an analysis found that TCR clusters from the first cohort tended to co-occur in the roughly 110 validation repertoires. Rare TCR sequences predominated, though certain public TCRs were found in many donors. Reported performance of the classifier showed diagnosis of cytomegalovirus status with high specificity and sensitivity. Associated with cytomegalovirus, according to the listing, were 150 to 200 TCR beta chains.

TCRdb keeps only in-frame clones here, not all; method: immunoSEQ multiplex PCR. This table has 150,000 to 180,000 clones, about 86% appearing once. Remarks on this clone: Its specificity is not known.

CDR1 SGHTA and CDR2 FQGNSA come from the germline V gene. The CDR3 runs to 15 residues. V was clipped by 2 bases and J by 3 bases, with 10 bases between them. The rearrangement links TRBV7-2 to TRBJ1-4; D ambiguous. This receptor was identified in a human donor in good health. The sequencing sample was made of PBMCs. The CDR3, as DNA: TGTGCCAGCAGCTTATATTCAGCGGCTAATGAAAAACTGTTTTTT. Translation gives CASSLYSAANEKLFF.